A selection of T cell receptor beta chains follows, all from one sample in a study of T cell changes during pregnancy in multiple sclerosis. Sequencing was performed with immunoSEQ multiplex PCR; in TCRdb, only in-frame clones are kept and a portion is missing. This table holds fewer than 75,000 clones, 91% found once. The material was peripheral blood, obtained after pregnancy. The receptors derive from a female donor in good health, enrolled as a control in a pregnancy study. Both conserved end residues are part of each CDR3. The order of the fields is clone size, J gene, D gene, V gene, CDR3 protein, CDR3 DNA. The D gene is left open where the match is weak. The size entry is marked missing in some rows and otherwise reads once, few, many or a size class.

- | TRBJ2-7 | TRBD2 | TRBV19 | CASSAEREGRGSEQYF | TGTGCCAGTAGTGCAGAGCGGGAGGGCCGAGGTAGCGAGCAGTACTTC
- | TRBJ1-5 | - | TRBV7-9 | CASSRGEGGFNQPQHF | TGTGCCAGCAGCCGGGGGGAAGGGGGGTTCAATCAGCCCCAGCATTTT
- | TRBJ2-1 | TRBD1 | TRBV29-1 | CSVEGGDRAFYNEQFF | TGCAGCGTTGAAGGGGGGGACAGGGCCTTCTACAATGAGCAGTTCTTC
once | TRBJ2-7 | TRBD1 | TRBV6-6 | CASRGRRTGEYEQYF | TGTGCCAGCAGGGGTCGACGGACAGGGGAGTACGAGCAGTACTTC
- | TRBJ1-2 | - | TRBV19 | CASSNTQGSSYGYTF | TGTGCCAGTAGTAACACCCAGGGTTCGAGCTATGGCTACACCTTC
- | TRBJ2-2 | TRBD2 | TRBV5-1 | CASSRVTSGGNTGELFF | TGCGCCAGCAGCCGAGTTACTAGCGGGGGGAACACCGGGGAGCTGTTTTTT
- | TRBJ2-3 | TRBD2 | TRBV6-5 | CASSYSGGGGHTQYF | TGTGCCAGCAGTTACTCGGGTGGGGGAGGGCATACGCAGTATTTT
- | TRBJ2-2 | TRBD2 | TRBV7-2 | CASSFPGLAANTGELFF | TGTGCCAGCAGCTTCCCGGGACTAGCGGCGAACACCGGGGAGCTGTTTTTT
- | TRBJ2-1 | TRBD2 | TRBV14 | CASSPLRGAGNEQFF | TGTGCCAGCAGCCCCCTGAGGGGAGCGGGAAATGAGCAGTTCTTC
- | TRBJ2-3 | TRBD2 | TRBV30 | CAWSSLAGVTDTQYF | TGTGCCTGGAGTTCACTAGCGGGGGTCACAGATACGCAGTATTTT
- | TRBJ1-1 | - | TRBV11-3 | CASSLVTTNTEAFF | TGTGCCAGCAGCTTGGTCACAACAAACACTGAAGCTTTCTTT
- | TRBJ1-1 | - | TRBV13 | CASSPGRYTEAFF | TGTGCCAGCAGCCCGGGGAGATATACTGAAGCTTTCTTT
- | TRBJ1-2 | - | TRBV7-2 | CASSLAYPGRGYGYTF | TGTGCCAGCAGCTTAGCTTACCCCGGCAGGGGATATGGCTACACCTTC
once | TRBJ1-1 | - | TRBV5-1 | CASRMTPNTEAFF | TGCGCCAGCAGGATGACACCGAACACTGAAGCTTTCTTT
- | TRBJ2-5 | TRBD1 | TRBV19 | CASSAGTGETQYF | TGTGCCAGTAGTGCCGGGACAGGGGAGACCCAGTACTTC
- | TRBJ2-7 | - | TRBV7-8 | CASSDPDLSGEQYF | TGTGCCAGCAGCGATCCGGACCTCTCGGGGGAGCAGTACTTC
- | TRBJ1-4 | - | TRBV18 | CASSLNHHRGIRAANEKLFF | TGTGCCAGCTCACTCAACCATCACCGGGGAATCCGGGCTGCTAATGAAAAACTGTTTTTT
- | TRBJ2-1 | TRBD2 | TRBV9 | CASSIAGGYNEQFF | TGTGCCAGCAGCATAGCGGGAGGGTACAATGAGCAGTTCTTC
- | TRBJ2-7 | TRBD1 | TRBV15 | CATSISRTGGYEQYF | TGTGCCACCAGCATCTCGCGGACAGGGGGTTACGAGCAGTACTTC
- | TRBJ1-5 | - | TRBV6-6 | CASSSGGGVGQPQHF | TGTGCCAGCAGTTCCGGTGGGGGGGTGGGTCAGCCCCAGCATTTT
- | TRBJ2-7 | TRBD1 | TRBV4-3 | CASSQDFGTGGGNSYEQYF | TGCGCCAGCAGCCAAGATTTCGGGACAGGGGGGGGGAACTCCTACGAGCAGTACTTC
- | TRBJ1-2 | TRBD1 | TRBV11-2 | CASSPQSGQGGYGYTF | TGTGCCAGCAGCCCTCAGTCGGGACAGGGAGGCTATGGCTACACCTTC
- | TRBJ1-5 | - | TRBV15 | CATSRAGTGGQPQHF | TGTGCCACCTCACGGGCAGGTACAGGCGGACAGCCCCAGCATTTT
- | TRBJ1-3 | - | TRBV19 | CASSIGPFYSGNTIYF | TGTGCCAGTAGTATAGGTCCGTTCTACTCTGGAAACACCATATATTTT
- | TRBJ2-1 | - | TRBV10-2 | CASSGLPPFYNEQFF | TGCGCCAGCAGTGGGCTGCCTCCCTTCTACAATGAGCAGTTCTTC
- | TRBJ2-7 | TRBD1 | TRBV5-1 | CASSLGQGASYEQYF | TGCGCCAGCAGCTTGGGGCAGGGGGCTTCCTACGAGCAGTACTTC
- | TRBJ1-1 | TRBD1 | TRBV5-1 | CASRAGQGWTEAFF | TGCGCCAGCAGGGCTGGACAGGGCTGGACTGAAGCTTTCTTT
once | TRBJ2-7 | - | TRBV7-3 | CASSLSGPGAYEQYF | TGTGCCAGCAGCTTATCGGGACCGGGAGCCTACGAGCAGTACTTC
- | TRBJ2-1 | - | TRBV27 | CASSYGRMSSYNEQFF | TGTGCCAGCAGTTACGGCAGGATGAGCTCCTACAATGAGCAGTTCTTC
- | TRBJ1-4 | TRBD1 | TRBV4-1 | CASSLHGGTDGKLFF | TGCGCCAGCAGCCTGCACGGAGGGACAGACGGAAAACTGTTTTTT
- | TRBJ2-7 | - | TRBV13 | CASSLWDNDYEQYF | TGTGCCAGCAGCTTATGGGACAACGACTACGAGCAGTACTTC
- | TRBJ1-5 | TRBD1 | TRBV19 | CASSIGQVGNQPQHF | TGTGCCAGTAGTATCGGACAGGTGGGCAATCAGCCCCAGCATTTT
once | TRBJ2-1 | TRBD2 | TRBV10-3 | CAISDAGGDNEQFF | TGTGCCATCAGTGACGCGGGAGGGGACAATGAGCAGTTCTTC
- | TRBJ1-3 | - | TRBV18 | CASSPGSSSGNTIYF | TGTGCCAGCTCACCAGGGTCTAGCTCTGGAAACACCATATATTTT
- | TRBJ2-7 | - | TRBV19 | CASSIESGVNYEQYF | TGTGCCAGTAGTATAGAATCAGGGGTGAACTACGAGCAGTACTTC
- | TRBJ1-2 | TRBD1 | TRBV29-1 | CSVGDRRFYGYTF | TGCAGCGTTGGGGACAGACGCTTCTATGGCTACACCTTC
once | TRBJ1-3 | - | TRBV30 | CAWSRVNSGNTIYF | TGTGCCTGGAGTCGGGTTAACTCTGGAAACACCATATATTTT
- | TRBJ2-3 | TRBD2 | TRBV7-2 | CASISGGGQGTQYF | TGTGCCAGCATCTCCGGGGGGGGACAAGGTACGCAGTATTTT
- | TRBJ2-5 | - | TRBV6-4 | CASSEGGGSETQYF | TGTGCCAGCAGTGAGGGGGGGGGCTCGGAGACCCAGTACTTC
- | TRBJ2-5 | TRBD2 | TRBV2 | CASSPGLAEETQYF | TGTGCCAGCAGCCCTGGGCTAGCGGAAGAGACCCAGTACTTC
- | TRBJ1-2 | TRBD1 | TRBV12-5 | CASGPGTGFSDGGYTF | TGTGCTAGTGGTCCCGGGACAGGCTTCTCAGATGGAGGCTACACCTTC